The T cell receptor (beta chain) under discussion was sequenced for a study of T cell responses to AZD1222 COVID-19 vaccine. Study observations and caveats: Scientists sampled the repertoires only once the peak T cell response had passed. With dominance at 160-218 and 743-854, vaccine-associated CD4 TCRs spanned spike. Reports say nearly half of spike-specific TCRs go after unmutated variant regions. Spike-specific TCR breadth and depth rose after two AZD1222 doses.

Germline V gives CDR1 SGHDT, CDR2 YYEEEE. The CDR3 spans 13 residues. Trimming took 1 base from V and 6 from J, leaving 10 bases between them. The repertoire was sequenced with immunoSEQ multiplex PCR; TCRdb's copy has only in-frame clones and lacks some. The data hold 110,000 to 150,000 clones, with 70% to 90% observed a single time. Remarks on this clone: What it recognizes is unknown.

The source of this sequence is an adult in good health. V usage is TRBV5-6 and J usage is TRBJ1-2; the D is unclear. Material: peripheral blood, obtained on day 0 of AZD1222 vaccination. The CDR3 protein is CASSLFEANGYTF. For the CDR3, the DNA is TGTGCCAGCAGCTTGTTCGAGGCAAATGGCTACACCTTC.